Presented here are 20 T cell receptor beta chains from one specimen sequenced in a study of blood T cell repertoires in COVID-19. Here immunoSEQ multiplex PCR was the method, and the copy in TCRdb shows in-frame clones only, minus some. The sample contains about 170,000 clones, over 65% of which appear only once. The sequencing input was peripheral blood. The receptors shown here come from an elderly woman with acute or convalescent COVID-19.

This clone was observed at least ten times. The sample carries other DNA sequences with the same CDR3. V and J are TRBV5-1 and TRBJ2-1; D ambiguous. Looked up from germline, CDR1 is SGHRS and CDR2 is YFSETQ. The V end was cut by 2 bases, the J end by 7 bases, with 7 bases between. The CDR3 sequence is 12 residues long. The CDR3 DNA is TGCGCCAGCAGCTTATCCATGAATGAGCAGTTCTTC. It is translated as CASSLSMNEQFF.

This clone was seen a few times. The chain employs TRBV5-1 and TRBJ2-5, with 12 bases fitting TRBD2. The CDR3 length is 16 residues. Trimming removed 4 bases from V and 2 bases from J; junction bases left unmatched: 6. Germline V gene data show CDR1 as SGHRS and CDR2 as YFSETQ. CDR3 coding DNA: TGCGCCAGCAGCCTGCTAGCGGGAGGGGCTCAAGAGACCCAGTACTTC. Protein product: CASSLLAGGAQETQYF.

This clone was recorded only once. The rearrangement links TRBV3-1 (or the pseudogene TRBV3-2) to TRBJ2-1, with 9 bases fitting TRBD2. The CDR3 is made up of 15 amino acids. Germline V gene lookup returns CDR1 LGHDT and CDR2 YNNKEL (reference sequence). V dropped 5 bases and J dropped 0; count of bases not matched to a gene: 2. The CDR3 DNA is TGTGCCAGCAGCGTTAGCGGGGGCTCCTACAATGAGCAGTTCTTC. Its protein is CASSVSGGSYNEQFF.

V is TRBV6-1 and J is TRBJ1-4; D is undetermined. This CDR3 comprises 15 residues. V lost 2 bases and J lost 8, with 15 bases in between. Germline V CDR1 and CDR2: MNHNS, SASEGT. The CDR3 region is CASSEPFGRGEKLFF. The CDR3 DNA follows: TGTGCCAGCAGTGAACCATTTGGCCGCGGGGAAAAACTGTTTTTT.

The J gene is TRBJ2-2, the V gene TRBV11-2, with 7 bases fitting TRBD2. The germline V gene encodes CDR1 SGHAT and CDR2 FQNNGV. Trimming took 1 base from V and 4 from J; bases not matched to a gene: 6. The CDR3 covers 16 residues. CDR3 protein: CASSLVGRVRTGELFF. The CDR3 DNA reads TGTGCCAGCAGCTTAGTTGGGAGGGTGCGCACCGGGGAGCTGTTTTTT. The full variable domain, in which reference TRBV11-2 and TRBJ2-2 provide the parts outside the CDR3, is EAGVAQSPRYKIIEKRQSVAFWCNPISGHATLYWYQQILGQGPKLLIQFQNNGVVDDSQLPKDRFSAERLKGVDSTLKIQPAKLEDSAVYLCASSLVGRVRTGELFFGEGSRLTVL.

The chain has TRBV7-2 and TRBJ2-3; TRBD2 matches 7 bases. This CDR3 comprises 15 residues. V was clipped by 3 bases and J by 2 bases; unmatched bases: 5. Germline V gene data show CDR1 as SGHTA and CDR2 as FQGNSA. The CDR3 DNA sequence: TGTGCCAGCAGCTTTCAAGCGGGATCCACAGATACGCAGTATTTT. It specifies CASSFQAGSTDTQYF.

V is TRBV5-4 and J is TRBJ2-7, with D unresolved. In germline, CDR1 is SGHNT, CDR2 YYREEE (reference sequence). The V gene lost 3 bases and the J gene lost 3 bases, with 10 bases spanning the gap. The CDR3 runs to 13 residues. Written as DNA, the CDR3 is TGTGCCAGCAGCTCATTTACCGGCTACGAGCAGTACTTC. It specifies CASSSFTGYEQYF. Looking up the rest from reference TRBV5-4 and TRBJ2-7 gives the full variable domain: ETGVTQSPTHLIKTRGQQVTLRCSSQSGHNTVSWYQQALGQGPQFIFQYYREEENGRGNFPPRFSGLQFPNYSSELNVNALELDDSALYLCASSSFTGYEQYFGPGTRLTVT.

The chain carries TRBV2 and TRBJ2-3, with 10 bases lining up with TRBD2. The CDR3 is made up of 14 amino acids. V was clipped by 9 bases and J by 2 bases; unmatched bases: 5. Germline V gene data show CDR1 as SNHLY and CDR2 as FYNNEI. CDR3 loop: CASTTSGDTDTQYF. In DNA, the CDR3 is TGTGCCAGTACTACTAGCGGGGACACAGATACGCAGTATTTT.

The chain employs TRBV27 and TRBJ2-2; D gene ambiguous. V gave up 4 bases and J gave up 4 bases, with 10 bases separating them. This CDR3 has 14 amino acids. Germline V lookup: CDR1 MNHEY, CDR2 SMNVEV (reference sequence). The CDR3 spells CASSSPGITGELFF. The CDR3 nucleotides read TGTGCCAGCAGTTCCCCAGGAATCACCGGGGAGCTGTTTTTT.

The gene calls are TRBV6-5 and TRBJ2-1; tentatively, D is TRBD2 (5 bases). Trimming shortened V by 11 bases and J by 0 bases, and 14 bases separated the two germline ends. Germline CDR1 and CDR2: MNHEY and SVGAGI. The CDR3 has 14 amino acids. The CDR3 sequence: CAAEVGNSYNEQFF. The CDR3 DNA reads TGTGCCGCGGAGGTGGGAAACTCCTACAATGAGCAGTTCTTC.

The chain carries TRBV9 and TRBJ2-1; D is perhaps TRBD2 (5 bases). The CDR3 sequence is 16 residues long. Deletions cut 4 bases from V and 2 bases from J, with 16 bases between. The germline V gene has CDR1 SGDLS and CDR2 YYNGEE. The CDR3 loop reads CASSPTPSRPYNEQFF. The CDR3 DNA reads as TGTGCCAGCAGCCCAACCCCTAGCAGGCCCTACAATGAGCAGTTCTTC.

This rearrangement joins TRBV28 to TRBJ2-3; tentative D call: TRBD1 (5 bases). The V gene's germline CDR1 is MDHEN and CDR2 SYDVKM. There are 14 residues in the CDR3. Trimming shortened V by 6 bases and J by 0 bases, and 10 bases separated the two germline ends. The CDR3 nucleotides are TGTGCCAGCAGCCTAGGACATAGCACAGATACGCAGTATTTT. It specifies CASSLGHSTDTQYF.

As DNA, the CDR3 is TGTGCCTGGAGTGTATGGGAGGATACGCAGTATTTT. This gives the protein CAWSVWEDTQYF. The rearrangement joins TRBV30 to TRBJ2-3, with a weak D call TRBD2 (5 bases). Trimming took off 0 bases at V and 6 bases at J, with 7 bases between the two ends. The CDR3 sequence is 12 residues long. In germline, CDR1 is GTSNPN, CDR2 SVGIG (reference sequence).

The chain joins TRBV7-8 to TRBJ1-1; perhaps TRBD1 as D (6 bases). This CDR3 region has 14 residues. V was clipped by 5 bases and J by 2 bases, with 12 bases between them. Germline loops: CDR1 SGHVS, CDR2 FQNEAQ. The CDR3: CASSRGQLNTEAFF. The CDR3, as DNA: TGTGCCAGCAGCCGAGGACAGTTAAACACTGAAGCTTTCTTT.

V is TRBV5-4 and J is TRBJ1-6; D gene unclear. Trimming pared 0 bases from V and 9 bases from J, leaving 13 bases between. Germline CDR1 reads SGHNT; CDR2 reads YYREEE (reference sequence). The CDR3 has 15 amino acids. The CDR3 sequence is CASSLDSHPASPLHF. The CDR3 nucleotides read TGTGCCAGCAGCTTGGACAGTCATCCTGCTTCACCCCTCCACTTT.

This clone was counted once. The chain couples TRBV13 to TRBJ1-3, with D possibly matching TRBD1 (6 bases). V was shortened by 1 base and J by 8 bases, with 12 bases between the two germline ends. Germline V gives CDR1 PRHDT, CDR2 FYEKMQ (reference sequence). The CDR3 covers 14 residues. This CDR3 is CASSLDQGMHTIYF. DNA for the CDR3: TGTGCCAGCAGCTTAGATCAGGGGATGCACACCATATATTTT.

The rearrangement uses TRBV19 and TRBJ2-1; the match to TRBD2 covers 9 bases. With V trimmed by 0 bases and J by 4 bases, 7 bases remained unmatched. Per the germline V gene, CDR1 is LNHDA and CDR2 is SQIVND (reference sequence). The CDR3 sequence is 17 residues long. CDR3 sequence (DNA): TGTGCCAGTAGTATAGATCGGGCTAGCGGGACTTACAATGAGCAGTTCTTC. Translating it yields CASSIDRASGTYNEQFF.

This clone was observed a handful of times. J is TRBJ1-4 and V is TRBV18; possible D gene TRBD1, 6 bases. This CDR3 has 14 residues. Germline CDR1 KGHSH, CDR2 LQKENI. V shed 1 base and J shed 8 bases, with 11 bases lying between them. The CDR3 sequence is CASSPLAGEEKLFF. In DNA, the CDR3 is TGTGCCAGCTCACCACTGGCAGGGGAAGAAAAACTGTTTTTT.

The chain couples TRBV5-1 to TRBJ2-7, with TRBD2 identical over 10 bases. The CDR3 spans 15 residues. With 1 base clipped from V and 2 bases from J, the junction kept 3 bases outside the gene matches. Germline V gives CDR1 SGHRS, CDR2 YFSETQ. CDR3 bases: TGCGCCAGCAGCTTGCAAGCGGGAGGGACCTACGAGCAGTACTTC. Encoded protein: CASSLQAGGTYEQYF.

This clone was counted at least ten times. V usage is TRBV10-1 and J usage is TRBJ2-4, with a tentative D call TRBD2 (6 bases). V was trimmed by 9 bases and J by 0 bases, leaving 21 bases between them. The germline V gene has CDR1 WNHNN and CDR2 SYGVQD (reference sequence). This CDR3 is built from 17 residues. CDR3 in amino acids: CARELGGYPLAKNIQYF. In DNA, the CDR3 is TGCGCCAGGGAGCTTGGGGGGTATCCTCTAGCCAAAAACATTCAGTACTTC.